The 11 T cell receptor beta chains below were found in one sample sequenced in a study of T cell responses to AZD1222 COVID-19 vaccine. The table came from immunoSEQ multiplex PCR; TCRdb's copy has only in-frame clones and leaves some out. The profile covers around 92,000 clones, with roughly nine tenths appearing a single time and around 8% taken by the ten largest. Sample: peripheral blood, taken on day 0 of AZD1222 vaccination. The receptors derive from an adult in good health.

In this sample, this clone turned up once. The V call is TRBV11-3, the J call TRBJ2-1; TRBD2 aligns across 9 bases. The CDR3 loop spans 14 amino acids. Germline-derived CDR1 and CDR2 are SGHNT and YENEEA. With V trimmed by 3 bases and J by 8 bases, 5 bases remained unmatched. The CDR3 DNA sequence: TGTGCCAGCAGCTTCGGACTAGCGAGTGATGAGCAGTTCTTC. This codes for CASSFGLASDEQFF. The variable domain in full, with the rest retrieved from reference TRBV11-3 and TRBJ2-1, is EAGVVQSPRYKIIEKKQPVAFWCNPISGHNTLYWYLQNLGQGPELLIRYENEEAVDDSQLPKDRFSAERLKGVDSTLKIQPAELGDSAVYLCASSFGLASDEQFFGPGTRLTVL.

V and J are TRBV4-3 and TRBJ2-3; D is uncertain. Trimming took off 2 bases at V and 0 bases at J, with 12 bases between the two ends. Germline V CDR1 and CDR2: LGHNA, YSLEER. The CDR3 runs 16 residues. The CDR3, as DNA: TGCGCCAGCAGCCAAACAGTGTACGGCAGCACAGATACGCAGTATTTT. This gives the protein CASSQTVYGSTDTQYF.

CDR3 sequence (DNA): TGTGCCAGCACCCAGGGGCAGAACACTGAAGCTTTCTTT. The encoded protein is CASTQGQNTEAFF. The rearrangement uses TRBV2 and TRBJ1-1; D may be TRBD1 (6 bases). V lost 7 bases, J lost 1 base, and 10 bases lay in between. This CDR3 comprises 13 residues. Germline V lookup: CDR1 SNHLY, CDR2 FYNNEI. Filled out from reference TRBV2 and TRBJ1-1, the complete variable domain reads EPEVTQTPSHQVTQMGQEVILRCVPISNHLYFYWYRQILGQKVEFLVSFYNNEISEKSEIFDDQFSVERPDGSNFTLKIRSTKLEDSAMYFCASTQGQNTEAFFGQGTRLTVV.

The rearrangement uses TRBV9 and TRBJ2-7, with TRBD2 as a possible D gene (5 bases). Trimming shortened V by 0 bases and J by 0 bases, and 10 bases separated the two germline ends. The CDR3 contains 15 residues. Germline values: CDR1 SGDLS, CDR2 YYNGEE. For the CDR3, the DNA is TGTGCCAGCAGCGTAGAAGGTAGCGACTCCTACGAGCAGTACTTC. Translation gives CASSVEGSDSYEQYF.

The chain has TRBV4-3 and TRBJ1-2; no reliable D call. The CDR3 runs 13 residues. Germline assignment: CDR1 LGHNA and CDR2 YSLEER. Trimming pared 0 bases from V and 4 bases from J, leaving 6 bases between. CDR3: CASSQDDLYGYTF. The CDR3 DNA sequence: TGCGCCAGCAGCCAAGATGACCTCTATGGCTACACCTTC.

The chain employs TRBV7-2 and TRBJ2-7; D unclear. Germline-derived CDR1 and CDR2 are SGHTA and FQGNSA. CDR3 length: 13 amino acids. V was shortened by 3 bases and J by 3 bases, with 9 bases between the two germline ends. The CDR3 DNA reads TGTGCCAGCAGCTTCCCCTTACACTACGAGCAGTACTTC. This sequence encodes CASSFPLHYEQYF.

V gene TRBV25-1 combines with J gene TRBJ1-1; possibly TRBD1 for D (6 bases). With 3 bases removed from V and 0 bases from J, the gap between germline ends came to 11 bases. Germline V gives CDR1 MGHDK, CDR2 SYGVNS. The CDR3 covers 15 residues. CDR3 sequence (DNA): TGTGCCAGCAGTGATAGGAGGGGGATGAACACTGAAGCTTTCTTT. Translated: CASSDRRGMNTEAFF.

In its sample, this clone was seen once. The V and J genes are TRBV6-6 and TRBJ1-5; no reliable D call. The length of the CDR3 is 13 residues. From germline, CDR1 is MNHNY and CDR2 SVGAGI (reference sequence). V lost 5 bases to trimming and J lost 6 bases, with 11 bases between them. The CDR3 sequence: CASSAPVGQPQHF. The CDR3 nucleotides read TGTGCCAGCAGTGCCCCAGTAGGTCAGCCCCAGCATTTT.

The sample holds one count of this clone. The chain links TRBV7-8 to TRBJ1-2, with TRBD1 matching 7 bases. CDR3 size: 14 residues. Trimming cost V 5 bases and J 3 bases; bases outside gene matches: 6. Germline V gene lookup returns CDR1 SGHVS and CDR2 FQNEAQ. This CDR3 is CASSPRTGDYGYTF. Written as DNA, the CDR3 is TGTGCCAGCAGCCCAAGAACAGGGGACTATGGCTACACCTTC.

Points on this clone: Because the CDR3's place on the DNA is in doubt, the DNA is left out and the CDR3 is given as listed by TCRdb. V and J are TRBV19 and TRBJ2-5; the DNA was not compared with TRBD2, the D call given in the table. Germline CDR1 reads LNHDA; CDR2 reads SQIVND (reference sequence). Inclusive of both ends, the CDR3 amounts to 14 amino acids. The CDR3 region is CASTSAGRGETQYF.

As DNA, the CDR3 is TGCGCCAGCAGCTTGGTAGGGGGGACCGGGGAGCTGTTTTTT. Protein: CASSLVGGTGELFF. The chain couples TRBV5-1 to TRBJ2-2, with D tentatively TRBD1 or TRBD2 (6 bases each). Between the trimmed V and J ends, which lost 0 bases and 5 bases, there was a span of 8 bases. This CDR3 comprises 14 residues. The germline CDR1 and CDR2 sequences are SGHRS and YFSETQ. The full variable domain, completed using reference TRBV5-1 and TRBJ2-2, is KAGVTQTPRYLIKTRGQQVTLSCSPISGHRSVSWYQQTPGQGLQFLFEYFSETQRNKGNFPGRFSGRQFSNSRSEMNVSTLELGDSALYLCASSLVGGTGELFFGEGSRLTVL.